Detailed here is one TCR beta chain. The CDR3 is 16 amino acids. Trimming removed 4 bases at V and 0 bases at J, with 10 bases between. Repertoires were generated with immunoSEQ multiplex PCR, while TCRdb's copy carries only in-frame clones and drops some. The data hold 160,000 or so clones, with approximately 90% observed a single time. This sample is drawn from a study of T cell responses to AZD1222 COVID-19 vaccine. The clonotype comes from an adult in good health. This chain connects TRBV23-1 to TRBJ1-6, with a weak D call TRBD1 (5 bases). Being an ORF, TRBV23-1 has a function that is uncertain. The material was peripheral blood, obtained on day 0 of AZD1222 vaccination. Here the CDR3 reads CASSPSGSSYNSPLHF. The CDR3 DNA is TGCGCCAGCAGTCCCTCAGGGAGCTCCTATAATTCACCCCTCCACTTT.